These T cell receptor beta chains were read from a single sample in a study of cytomegalovirus exposure and HLA in healthy donors. Only in-frame clones appear in the TCRdb table, and some are missing; sequencing was by immunoSEQ multiplex PCR. This table holds 200,000 or so clones, roughly 80% found once. Input material: PBMCs. The receptor source for this set is a girl aged 2-15 years in good health and CMV-seronegative. Each CDR3 is given with its conserved first and last residue. A D gene is named only where the DNA matches it firmly. Some rows have no size entry. The others give once, few or many, or a class for an expanded clone.

TRBJ2-7	-	TRBV5-4	-	CASSSTGIGRPYEQYF	TGTGCCAGCAGTTCGACAGGGATAGGGAGGCCCTACGAGCAGTACTTC
TRBJ2-7	-	TRBV5-4	TRBD2	CASSPGTSGRSWYEQYF	TGTGCCAGCAGCCCCGGGACTAGCGGGAGGAGTTGGTACGAGCAGTACTTC
TRBJ1-2	-	TRBV27	TRBD1	CATSDRDHGYTF	TGTGCCACCTCGGACAGGGACCATGGCTACACCTTC
TRBJ1-2	-	TRBV7-9	-	CASSSTGYGYTF	TGTGCCAGCAGCTCGACAGGCTATGGCTACACCTTC
TRBJ1-5	-	TRBV23-1	TRBD1	CASSQRDSDYSNQPQHF	TGCGCCAGCAGTCAGCGGGACAGCGATTATAGCAATCAGCCCCAGCATTTT
TRBJ2-1	-	TRBV4-2	TRBD2	CASSPGLAGYNEQFF	TGTGCCAGCAGCCCCGGACTAGCGGGATACAATGAGCAGTTCTTC
TRBJ2-1	-	TRBV2	TRBD2	CASSESGGDSYNEQFF	TGTGCCAGCAGTGAATCGGGGGGGGACTCCTACAATGAGCAGTTCTTC
TRBJ1-1	few	TRBV11-1	-	CASSSLSRGTEAFF	TGTGCCAGCAGCTCCCTGTCCCGGGGGACTGAAGCTTTCTTT
TRBJ2-5	-	TRBV29-1	-	CSVLVAVAEETQYF	TGCAGCGTTTTAGTCGCGGTCGCGGAAGAGACCCAGTACTTC
TRBJ2-7	-	TRBV5-1	-	CASSFDEGLPYEQYF	TGCGCCAGCAGCTTCGATGAGGGACTGCCTTACGAGCAGTACTTC
TRBJ2-7	-	TRBV5-6	-	CASSLTTWNYEQYF	TGTGCCAGCAGCTTAACGACATGGAACTACGAGCAGTACTTC
TRBJ1-3	-	TRBV30	-	CAWSVLLRPRGDSGNTIYF	TGTGCCTGGAGTGTATTATTACGGCCCAGGGGCGACTCTGGAAACACCATATATTTT
TRBJ2-1	-	TRBV18	-	CASSPIAGPSYNEQFF	TGTGCCAGCTCACCAATCGCGGGACCTTCCTACAATGAGCAGTTCTTC
TRBJ1-2	few	TRBV2	TRBD1	CASRTGGYGYTF	TGTGCCAGCCGGACAGGGGGTTATGGCTACACCTTC
TRBJ1-2	-	TRBV9	-	CASSALGARYGYTF	TGTGCCAGCAGCGCCTTAGGGGCCCGTTATGGCTACACCTTC
TRBJ1-1	-	TRBV18	-	CASSPVGVMGTEAFF	TGTGCCAGCTCACCCGTCGGGGTTATGGGCACTGAAGCTTTCTTT
TRBJ1-3	-	TRBV5-6	-	CASSLRQTGNTIYF	TGTGCCAGCAGCTTAAGACAGACTGGAAACACCATATATTTT
TRBJ2-5	-	TRBV9	TRBD2	CASSVDTGGRETQYF	TGTGCCAGCAGCGTAGATACCGGGGGGAGAGAGACCCAGTACTTC
TRBJ1-4	-	TRBV21-1	-	CASSTLSPPTLGGTTNEKLFF	TGTGCCAGCAGCACCCTTAGTCCGCCGACATTAGGAGGGACAACTAATGAAAAACTGTTTTTT
TRBJ1-1	-	TRBV5-4	TRBD1	CASSFLGQGYTEAFF	TGTGCCAGCAGCTTCCTGGGACAGGGGTACACTGAAGCTTTCTTT
TRBJ2-3	-	TRBV4-1	-	CASSQITGRGTDTQYF	TGCGCCAGCAGCCAGATAACGGGCCGGGGGACAGATACGCAGTATTTT
TRBJ2-2	-	TRBV7-9	-	CASSQMWSVSGELFF	TGTGCCAGCAGTCAGATGTGGTCTGTGTCCGGGGAGCTGTTTTTT
TRBJ2-1	once	TRBV6-6	TRBD1	CASSPSGQGAKVRQFF	TGTGCCAGCAGTCCCTCGGGACAGGGGGCAAAGGTGAGGCAGTTCTTC
TRBJ2-7	-	TRBV5-6	TRBD2	CASSLVWGGYEQYF	TGTGCCAGCAGCTTGGTCTGGGGGGGATACGAGCAGTACTTC
TRBJ2-1	-	TRBV5-1	-	CASSSWGGAGASYNEQFF	TGCGCCAGCAGCTCCTGGGGGGGGGCGGGAGCATCCTACAATGAGCAGTTCTTC
TRBJ1-1	-	TRBV6-1	TRBD1	CASSEGQGRTEAFF	TGTGCCAGCAGTGAAGGACAGGGGAGAACTGAAGCTTTCTTT
TRBJ2-7	-	TRBV4-1	-	CASSQGDAGTYEQYF	TGCGCCAGCAGCCAAGGAGACGCGGGAACCTACGAGCAGTACTTC
TRBJ2-1	-	TRBV4-1	TRBD2	CASSPERDDEQFF	TGCGCCAGCAGCCCCGAGCGGGACGATGAGCAGTTCTTC
TRBJ1-1	once	TRBV6-5	-	CASSPEATNTEAFF	TGTGCCAGCAGTCCGGAGGCGACGAACACTGAAGCTTTCTTT
TRBJ1-1	-	TRBV11-2	-	CASSLRWSTEAFF	TGTGCCAGCAGCCTCCGGTGGAGCACTGAAGCTTTCTTT
TRBJ2-7	few	TRBV4-2	-	CASSHGAESYEQYF	TGTGCCAGCAGCCACGGAGCGGAATCCTACGAGCAGTACTTC
TRBJ2-3	-	TRBV25-1	TRBD1	CASSESPGQGPDTQYF	TGTGCCAGCAGTGAATCTCCGGGACAGGGCCCAGATACGCAGTATTTT
TRBJ1-2	-	TRBV7-9	TRBD1	CASSRSGQGGGYTF	TGTGCCAGCAGCCGATCTGGACAGGGAGGAGGCTACACCTTC
TRBJ2-3	-	TRBV18	TRBD1	CASSPNRGSTDTQYF	TGTGCCAGCTCACCGAACAGGGGAAGCACAGATACGCAGTATTTT
TRBJ1-1	-	TRBV5-4	-	CASSPAQGLGTEAFF	TGTGCCAGCAGCCCGGCCCAGGGGTTAGGAACTGAAGCTTTCTTT
TRBJ1-2	-	TRBV6-1	TRBD1	CASSEYRGVNYGYTF	TGTGCCAGCAGTGAATACAGGGGAGTTAACTATGGCTACACCTTC
TRBJ2-5	-	TRBV7-2	-	CASSLWLVQETQYF	TGTGCCAGCAGCTTATGGCTAGTCCAAGAGACCCAGTACTTC
TRBJ2-7	once	TRBV5-6	-	CASSPGRGHIYEQYF	TGTGCCAGCAGCCCCGGACGGGGACATATTTACGAGCAGTACTTC
TRBJ1-5	-	TRBV6-1	-	CASTEEGHQPQHF	TGTGCCAGCACTGAGGAGGGCCATCAGCCCCAGCATTTT
TRBJ2-3	-	TRBV7-9	TRBD2	CASSSRLAYLTDTQYF	TGTGCCAGCAGCTCCCGACTAGCCTACCTGACAGATACGCAGTATTTT
TRBJ1-2	-	TRBV11-2	TRBD1	CASSPRTGINYGYTF	TGTGCCAGCAGCCCCCGGACAGGGATTAACTATGGCTACACCTTC
TRBJ1-5	-	TRBV19	-	CASSILEVGQPQHF	TGTGCCAGTAGTATCCTAGAAGTAGGACAGCCCCAGCATTTT
TRBJ2-7	-	TRBV4-2	-	CASSQRRGYEQYF	TGTGCCAGCAGCCAAAGACGAGGCTACGAGCAGTACTTC
TRBJ2-5	-	TRBV7-9	-	CASSLAFQETQYF	TGTGCCAGCAGCTTAGCCTTTCAAGAGACCCAGTACTTC
TRBJ1-1	-	TRBV5-1	TRBD1	CASSLRGQQNTEAFF	TGCGCCAGCAGCTTGCGGGGACAGCAGAACACTGAAGCTTTCTTT
TRBJ2-2	-	TRBV9	-	CASSARPPDTGELFF	TGTGCCAGCAGCGCCCGCCCGCCAGACACCGGGGAGCTGTTTTTT
TRBJ2-1	-	TRBV11-2	TRBD1	CASSLPKWAGGNEQFF	TGTGCCAGCAGCTTACCGAAATGGGCAGGGGGCAATGAGCAGTTCTTC
TRBJ2-2	-	TRBV27	TRBD2	CASRLAGATGELFF	TGTGCCAGCAGACTAGCGGGAGCCACCGGGGAGCTGTTTTTT
TRBJ2-7	-	TRBV5-1	-	CASRSSGFSSYEQYF	TGCGCCAGCAGGTCTTCCGGGTTCAGCTCCTACGAGCAGTACTTC
TRBJ2-3	-	TRBV7-3	TRBD2	CASSWLAGGSTDTQYF	TGTGCCAGCAGCTGGTTAGCGGGAGGGAGTACAGATACGCAGTATTTT
TRBJ2-5	once	TRBV29-1	-	CSVEDRSNLETQYF	TGCAGCGTTGAAGATCGGAGTAATCTAGAGACCCAGTACTTC
TRBJ2-1	few	TRBV7-9	-	CASSLPRSSYNEQFF	TGTGCCAGCAGCTTACCTCGTAGCTCCTACAATGAGCAGTTCTTC
TRBJ1-2	-	TRBV5-5	TRBD1	CASSPDRFYGYTF	TGTGCCAGCAGCCCGGACAGGTTCTATGGCTACACCTTC